A selection of T cell receptor beta chains follows, all from one sample in a study of T cells in Graves' hyperthyroidism and ophthalmopathy. TCRdb re-called the multiplex PCR reads through MiXCR, storing one row per CDR3 protein. The sample comprises 500,000 to 600,000 distinct CDR3 sequences, about 45% of which are singletons, and roughly 7.7% rests with the top ten. Sequences were obtained from peripheral blood or thyroid tissue (not recorded which). Receptors were obtained from a woman under 30 with Graves' hyperthyroidism. Each CDR3 is given with its conserved first and last residue. Fields, in order: D gene, V gene, CDR3 length, J gene, clone size, CDR3 protein, CDR3 DNA. A D gene is named only where the DNA matches it firmly. Size values are once, few and many counts, or a class for expanded clones, and some rows have none.

>NA|TRBV20-1|15|TRBJ1-2|NA
CSASSLASGDYGYTF
TGCAGTGCCAGCAGCTTAGCCTCAGGGGACTATGGCTACACCTTC
>TRBD1|TRBV7-6|16|TRBJ2-7|NA
CASSPSRTGRGFEQYF
TGCGCCAGCAGCCCCAGCCGGACAGGGAGAGGGTTCGAGCAGTACTTC
>NA|TRBV11-2|15|TRBJ2-1|once
CASTSGWAGHNEQFF
TGTGCCAGCACCTCCGGGTGGGCCGGGCACAATGAGCAGTTCTTC
>TRBD1|TRBV2|14|TRBJ1-5|many
CASRTGLGGQPQHF
TGTGCCAGCAGGACAGGGTTAGGGGGTCAGCCCCAGCATTTT
>NA|TRBV7-2|13|TRBJ2-5|many
CASTVGWKETQYF
TGTGCCAGCACCGTTGGGTGGAAGGAGACCCAGTACTTC
>NA|TRBV19|16|TRBJ2-7|many
CASSMEGRAGAYEQYF
TGTGCCAGTAGTATGGAAGGCCGCGCCGGGGCCTACGAGCAGTACTTC
>NA|TRBV15|15|TRBJ2-3|few
CATSRDTHSADTQYF
TGTGCCACCAGCAGAGATACCCATTCTGCAGATACGCAGTATTTT
>NA|TRBV20-1|15|TRBJ2-7|many
CSARDTEAGVREQYF
TGCAGTGCTAGAGATACTGAGGCAGGGGTCCGCGAGCAGTACTTC
>NA|TRBV10-3|14|TRBJ1-3|NA
CAISSGGTGNTIYF
TGTGCCATCAGTAGCGGGGGCACTGGAAACACCATATATTTT
>NA|TRBV5-6|15|TRBJ1-6|once
CASSLVLAANSPLHF
TGTGCCAGCAGCTTGGTACTAGCGGCGAACTCACCCCTCCACTTT
>NA|TRBV5-1|14|TRBJ1-2|NA
CASSPYGGNYGYTF
TGCGCCAGCAGTCCCTACGGGGGGAACTATGGCTACACCTTC
>NA|TRBV7-7|13|TRBJ2-2|many
CASSLVELGELFF
TGTGCCAGCAGCTTAGTTGAGCTCGGGGAGCTGTTTTTT
>NA|TRBV15|15|TRBJ2-5|NA
CATSSFGGLQETQYF
TGTGCCACCAGCAGTTTTGGCGGCCTCCAAGAGACCCAGTACTTC
>NA|TRBV29-1|14|TRBJ1-5|NA
CSYPPGATNQPQHF
TGCAGCTACCCCCCGGGAGCTACTAATCAGCCCCAGCATTTT
>NA|TRBV7-6|17|TRBJ2-1|many
CASSLAQGLAENNEQFF
TGTGCCAGCAGCTTAGCGCAGGGGTTAGCGGAAAACAATGAGCAGTTCTTC
>TRBD2|TRBV7-2|15|TRBJ2-7|many
CASSFSPYSGSFLYF
TGTGCCAGCAGCTTCAGCCCCTATAGCGGGAGTTTTCTGTACTTC
>TRBD2|TRBV10-3|14|TRBJ2-5|NA
CAVGTSGSSETQYF
TGTGCCGTCGGGACTAGCGGGAGTTCTGAGACCCAGTACTTC
>TRBD2|TRBV29-1|17|TRBJ2-3|few
CSVPGLAGASPQDTQYF
TGCAGCGTCCCGGGACTAGCGGGAGCGTCTCCCCAAGATACGCAGTATTTT
>NA|TRBV7-2|14|TRBJ1-1|many
CASSLDRDNTEAFF
TGTGCCAGCAGCTTAGACCGGGACAACACTGAAGCTTTCTTT
>TRBD1|TRBV7-3|15|TRBJ2-5|NA
CASSPGQGQRETQYF
TGTGCCAGCAGCCCAGGACAGGGGCAACGAGAGACCCAGTACTTC
>NA|TRBV30|13|TRBJ1-1|few
CAWTGFMNTEAFF
TGTGCCTGGACCGGGTTTATGAACACTGAAGCTTTCTTT
>NA|TRBV30|14|TRBJ1-2|few
CAWAGGVPVYGYTF
TGTGCCTGGGCAGGCGGGGTGCCTGTCTATGGCTACACCTTC
>NA|TRBV4-3|16|TRBJ2-7|NA
CASSQEPGFSSYEQYF
TGCGCCAGCAGCCAAGAACCCGGGTTTAGCTCCTACGAGCAGTACTTC
>TRBD1|TRBV29-1|15|TRBJ1-5|NA
CSVEDWTGLWEPQHF
TGCAGCGTTGAAGACTGGACAGGCCTTTGGGAGCCCCAGCATTTT
>NA|TRBV6-2/TRBV6-3|15|TRBJ1-2|many
CASSYLPPANYGYTF
TGTGCCAGCAGTTACTTGCCGCCAGCGAACTATGGCTACACCTTC
>NA|TRBV12-5|17|TRBJ1-5|many
CASGLVGAGISNQPQHF
TGTGCTAGTGGTTTGGTAGGCGCTGGAATTAGCAATCAGCCCCAGCATTTT
>NA|TRBV18|16|TRBJ1-2|NA
CASSPPITHSNYGHTF
TGTGCCAGCTCACCACCTATAACACACTCTAACTATGGCCACACCTTC
>NA|TRBV7-9|12|TRBJ1-1|many
CASSLGPHEAFF
TGTGCCAGCAGCTTAGGCCCCCATGAAGCTTTCTTT
>NA|TRBV7-2|14|TRBJ2-3|NA
CASSPRLITDTQYF
TGTGCCAGCAGCCCTAGACTAATTACAGATACGCAGTATTTT
>NA|TRBV11-2|15|TRBJ1-1|many
CASSLFRDGNTEAFF
TGTGCCAGCAGCTTATTCCGGGACGGTAACACTGAAGCTTTCTTT
>NA|TRBV19|14|TRBJ1-1|many
CASSIRQTNTEAFF
TGTGCCAGTAGTATCCGACAGACGAACACTGAAGCTTTCTTT
>TRBD1|TRBV20-1|14|TRBJ1-2|NA
CSAGTGGVIYGYTF
TGCAGTGCCGGGACAGGGGGCGTCATCTATGGCTACACCTTC
>NA|TRBV2|15|TRBJ1-6|many
CASSEGGAGNSPLHF
TGTGCCAGCAGTGAAGGCGGGGCCGGTAATTCACCCCTCCACTTT
>NA|TRBV6-6|15|TRBJ1-5|many
CASSNPGGSNQPQHF
TGTGCCAGCAGTAACCCGGGGGGGAGCAATCAGCCCCAGCATTTT
>NA|TRBV24-1|15|TRBJ2-5|NA
CATSSMSAGTETQYF
TGTGCCACCAGTAGTATGTCGGCAGGGACTGAGACCCAGTACTTC
>TRBD1|TRBV7-9|14|TRBJ1-2|NA
CASSPWTGGDGYTF
TGTGCCAGCAGCCCCTGGACAGGGGGAGACGGCTACACCTTC
>NA|TRBV11-1|14|TRBJ1-1|many
CASSLRLGGTEAFF
TGTGCCAGCAGCTTACGATTAGGGGGCACTGAAGCTTTCTTT
>TRBD1|TRBV5-5|16|TRBJ1-4|many
CASSLTGRTTNEKLFF
TGTGCCAGCAGCCTGACAGGGAGAACAACTAATGAAAAACTGTTTTTT
>NA|TRBV29-1|16|TRBJ2-2|few
CSVGSSGPGGPGELFF
TGCAGCGTTGGGTCGTCGGGCCCAGGTGGTCCCGGGGAGCTGTTTTTT
>TRBD2|TRBV20-1|14|TRBJ2-3|NA
CSVRGLAGGDTQYF
TGCAGTGTTAGGGGACTAGCGGGAGGTGATACGCAGTATTTT
>TRBD2|TRBV10-2|17|TRBJ2-7|many
CASSREREGPRSYEQYF
TGCGCCAGCAGTAGGGAGCGGGAGGGCCCTCGGTCCTACGAGCAGTACTTC